The T cell receptor beta chain under discussion was sequenced for a study of cytomegalovirus exposure and HLA in healthy donors. To note about this clone: Its antigen remains unknown.

The PCR made use of 60 Vbeta and 13 Jbeta primers. Produced via immunoSEQ multiplex PCR; TCRdb's table is partial and in-frame only. The sample contains roughly 150,000 clones, around 80% of which appear only once. Germline V gives CDR1 MNHEY, CDR2 SMNVEV (reference sequence). The length of the CDR3 is 13 residues. V was shortened by 4 bases and J by 2 bases, with 7 bases between the two germline ends. Study-wide results and caveats: According to reports, the classifier identified cytomegalovirus status with high specificity and sensitivity.

This sequence joins TRBV27 and TRBJ2-3; D call uncertain. The sample comprised PBMCs. The sequence derives from a man aged 30 to 45 in good health. Here the CDR3 DNA reads TGTGCCAGCAGTTCCCTCCTCACAGATACGCAGTATTTT. This translates into CASSSLLTDTQYF.